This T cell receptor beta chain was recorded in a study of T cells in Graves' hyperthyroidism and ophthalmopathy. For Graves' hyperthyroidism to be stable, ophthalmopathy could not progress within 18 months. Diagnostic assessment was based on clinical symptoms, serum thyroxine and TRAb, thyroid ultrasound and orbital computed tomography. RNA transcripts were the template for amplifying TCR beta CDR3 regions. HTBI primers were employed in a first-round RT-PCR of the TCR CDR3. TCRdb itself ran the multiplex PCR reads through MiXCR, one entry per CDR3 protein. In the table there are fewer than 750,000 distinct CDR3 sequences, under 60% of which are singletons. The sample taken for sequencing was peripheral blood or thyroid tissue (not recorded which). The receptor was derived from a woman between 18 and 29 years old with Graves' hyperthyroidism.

CDR3 protein: CASSATGLAGVFSYEQYF. The DNA of the CDR3 is TGTGCCAGCAGCGCGACGGGACTAGCGGGAGTGTTCTCCTACGAGCAGTACTTC. The chain joins TRBV7-6 to TRBJ2-7; TRBD2 aligns across 14 bases. CDR1 is SGHVS and CDR2 is FNYEAQ in the germline V gene. The CDR3 sequence is 18 residues long. V trimming: 5 bases; J trimming: 0 bases; junction bases outside the gene matches: 9.